This TCR beta chain is from a study of graft-versus-host responses after intestinal transplantation. CDR1 MDHEN and CDR2 SYDVKM come from the germline V gene. This CDR3 comprises 14 residues. The V gene lost 11 bases and the J gene lost 3 bases, with 19 bases spanning the gap. Comments on this clone: Its specificity is unknown.

TCRdb keeps only in-frame clones here, not all; method: immunoSEQ multiplex PCR. The top ten hold over 0.6% of the sample, which has around 99,000 clones, over 80% seen once. V and J are TRBV28 and TRBJ1-1, with a possible D match to TRBD1 (5 bases). Sequenced here: unstimulated CD4+ T cells sorted from spleen or lymph node cells, sampled before transplant. This TCR came from a human donor who was the organ donor for an intestinal transplant. CDR3 DNA sequence: TGTGCCTCAAATGTGCAGGTAGGGGACACTGAAGCTTTCTTT. Protein product: CASNVQVGDTEAFF. Complete variable domain (other parts from reference TRBV28 and TRBJ1-1): DVKVTQSSRYLVKRTGEKVFLECVQDMDHENMFWYRQDPGLGLRLIYFSYDVKMKEKGDIPEGYSVSREKKERFSLILESASTNQTSMYLCASNVQVGDTEAFFGQGTRLTVV.